Each of the 13 T cell receptor beta chains below was sequenced from the same sample in a study of PD-L1 blockade in urothelial cancer. The assay was immunoSEQ multiplex PCR, and TCRdb's table has in-frame clones only and misses some. The sample holds 55,000 to 85,000 clones, over 80% seen once. This sample's time point: pretreatment peripheral blood. The sample in question was PBMCs, obtained around atezolizumab (anti-PD-L1) treatment. The receptors shown here come from a woman in her 70s with urothelial cancer.

The rearrangement links TRBV7-2 to TRBJ1-4, with D possibly matching TRBD1 (6 bases). Trimming took off 4 bases at V and 5 bases at J, with 11 bases between the two ends. This CDR3 has 14 amino acids. From germline, CDR1 is SGHTA and CDR2 FQGNSA. The CDR3 is CASSWTAGNEKLFF. The CDR3 region has the DNA TGTGCCAGCAGCTGGACAGCGGGAAATGAAAAACTGTTTTTT. The full variable domain, in which reference TRBV7-2 and TRBJ1-4 provide the parts outside the CDR3, is GAGVSQSPSNKVTEKGKDVELRCDPISGHTALYWYRQSLGQGLEFLIYFQGNSAPDKSGLPSDRFSAERTGGSVSTLTIQRTQQEDSAVYLCASSWTAGNEKLFFGSGTQLSVL.

The chain recombines TRBV21-1 with TRBJ1-2. TRBV21-1 is a pseudogene segment. This CDR3 has 18 amino acids. The CDR3 is CASSKIGGFFPPNYGYTF. The CDR3 DNA is TGTGCCAGCAGCAAAATCGGGGGGTTTTTTCCCCCTAACTATGGCTACACCTTC.

As DNA, the CDR3 is TGCGCCAGCAGCCAAGAAGCCGAAAATCAGCCCCAGCATTTT. As protein: CASSQEAENQPQHF. The V call is TRBV4-3, the J call TRBJ1-5; no clear D gene. Germline V CDR1 and CDR2: LGHNA, YSLEER. V shed 0 bases and J shed 4 bases, with 7 bases lying between them. The CDR3 runs to 14 residues.

This rearrangement joins TRBV7-9 to TRBJ1-1; no definite D call. Germline V gene data show CDR1 as SEHNR and CDR2 as FQNEAQ (reference sequence). Trimming left V 5 bases short and J 6 bases short, with 13 bases between. The CDR3 has 13 amino acids. The CDR3 here is CASSPTRSPEAFF. CDR3 nucleotides: TGTGCCAGCAGCCCAACGAGGAGCCCTGAAGCTTTCTTT.

A single count supports this clone. This rearrangement joins TRBV28 to TRBJ2-7, with D unclear. Trimming stripped 6 bases from V and 7 bases from J, with 19 bases between. The CDR3 sequence is 14 residues long. Per the germline V gene, CDR1 is MDHEN and CDR2 is SYDVKM. The CDR3 loop reads CASSPENPPLEQYF. CDR3 nucleotides: TGTGCCAGCAGCCCCGAGAACCCCCCGCTAGAGCAGTACTTC.

The chain couples TRBV18 to TRBJ2-3; no firm D call. The V end lost 3 bases, the J end lost 5 bases, and 21 bases lay between the germline ends. The germline CDR1 and CDR2 sequences are KGHSH and LQKENI. The CDR3 has 17 residues. CDR3 nucleotide sequence: TGTGCCAGCTCACCGGCCGTGCGGCCCCCGGGTGGAGATACGCAGTATTTT. As protein: CASSPAVRPPGGDTQYF.

This chain connects TRBV9 to TRBJ2-1; TRBD2 aligns across 9 bases. Germline CDR1 reads SGDLS; CDR2 reads YYNGEE. The CDR3 loop spans 17 amino acids. J lost 5 bases, V lost 4 bases, and 13 bases had no gene match. The CDR3 region is CASSFTPGLASNNEQFF. CDR3 bases: TGTGCCAGCAGCTTTACCCCGGGACTAGCATCGAACAATGAGCAGTTCTTC.

The chain carries TRBV28 and TRBJ2-3, with 9 bases lining up with TRBD2. V lost 3 bases, J lost 5 bases, and 12 bases stayed unmatched. The CDR3 spans 17 residues. Germline V CDR1 and CDR2: MDHEN, SYDVKM. The CDR3 is CASSFRPSGARVDTQYF. CDR3 sequence (DNA): TGTGCCAGCAGTTTCCGACCTAGCGGGGCGAGGGTAGATACGCAGTATTTT.

V is TRBV15 and J is TRBJ1-5; 10 nucleotides line up with TRBD1. Germline assignment: CDR1 LNHNV and CDR2 YYDKDF (reference sequence). The CDR3 spans 15 residues. With V trimmed by 2 bases and J by 6 bases, 4 bases remained unmatched. The CDR3 DNA follows: TGTGCCACCAGCAGATGGACAGGGGGAACTCAGCCCCAGCATTTT. It specifies CATSRWTGGTQPQHF.

CDR3: CASSLGQGLNYGYTF. The CDR3 nucleotides are TGTGCCAGCAGCTTAGGACAGGGGTTAAACTATGGCTACACCTTC. V gene TRBV11-2 combines with J gene TRBJ1-2, with TRBD1 matching over 8 bases. CDR3 length: 15 residues. Per the germline V gene, CDR1 is SGHAT and CDR2 is FQNNGV. V lost 1 base and J lost 2; bases outside the gene matches: 3.

Here the CDR3 reads CASSVVFEGEQFF. The CDR3 DNA follows: TGCGCCAGCAGTGTTGTTTTTGAGGGTGAGCAGTTCTTC. The chain recombines TRBV10-1 with TRBJ2-1, with D perhaps TRBD2 (5 bases). CDR3 size: 13 residues. Germline V gives CDR1 WNHNN, CDR2 SYGVQD (reference sequence). The V and J ends lost 4 bases and 9 bases respectively, with 13 bases between them.

The V gene is TRBV10-2, the J gene TRBJ1-5; TRBD1 aligns across 10 bases. The length of the CDR3 is 18 residues. Germline lookup yields CDR1 WSHSY and CDR2 SAAADI. J gave up 0 bases and V 4 bases, and 9 bases lay outside the gene matches. Here the CDR3 reads CASSGTLGTGDSNQPQHF. CDR3 sequence (DNA): TGCGCCAGCAGTGGGACCCTCGGGACAGGGGATAGCAATCAGCCCCAGCATTTT.

This sequence joins TRBV11-2 and TRBJ2-5, with D maybe TRBD1 (6 bases). V was clipped by 2 bases and J by 7 bases, with 14 bases between them. This CDR3 comprises 14 residues. CDR1 is SGHAT, CDR2 FQNNGV, per germline. The CDR3 reads CASSLKGVRGTQYF. CDR3 nucleotides: TGTGCCAGCAGCTTAAAGGGGGTACGTGGGACCCAGTACTTC.